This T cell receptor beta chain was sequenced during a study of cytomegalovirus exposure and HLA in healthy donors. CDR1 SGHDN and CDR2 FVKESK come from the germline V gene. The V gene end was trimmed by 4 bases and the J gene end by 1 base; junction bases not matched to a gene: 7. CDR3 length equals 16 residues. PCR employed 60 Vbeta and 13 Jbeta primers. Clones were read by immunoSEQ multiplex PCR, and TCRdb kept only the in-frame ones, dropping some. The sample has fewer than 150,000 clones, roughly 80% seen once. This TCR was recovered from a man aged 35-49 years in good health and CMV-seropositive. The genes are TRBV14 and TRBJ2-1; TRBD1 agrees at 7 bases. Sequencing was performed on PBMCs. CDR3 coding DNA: TGTGCCAGCAGCCCCATCCCAGGGGGTTCCTACAATGAGCAGTTCTTC. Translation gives CASSPIPGGSYNEQFF.